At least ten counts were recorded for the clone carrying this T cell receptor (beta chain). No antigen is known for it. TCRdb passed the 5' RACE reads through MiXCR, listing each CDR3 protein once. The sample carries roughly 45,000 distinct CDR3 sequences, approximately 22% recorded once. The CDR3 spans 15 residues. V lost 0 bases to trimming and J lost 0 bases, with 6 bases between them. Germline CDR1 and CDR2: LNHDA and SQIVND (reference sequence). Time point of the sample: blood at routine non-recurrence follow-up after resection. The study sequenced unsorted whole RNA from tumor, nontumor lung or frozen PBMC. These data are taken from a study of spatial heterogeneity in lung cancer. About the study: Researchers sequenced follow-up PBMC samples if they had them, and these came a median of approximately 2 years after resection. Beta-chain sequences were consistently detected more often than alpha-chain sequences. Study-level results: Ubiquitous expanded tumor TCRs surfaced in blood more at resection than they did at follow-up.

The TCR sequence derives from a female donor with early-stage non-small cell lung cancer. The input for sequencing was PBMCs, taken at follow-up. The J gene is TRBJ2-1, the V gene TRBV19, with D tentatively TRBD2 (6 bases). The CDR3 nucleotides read TGTGCCAGTAGTATAGACGGGAGCTCCTACAATGAGCAGTTCTTC. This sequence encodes CASSIDGSSYNEQFF.